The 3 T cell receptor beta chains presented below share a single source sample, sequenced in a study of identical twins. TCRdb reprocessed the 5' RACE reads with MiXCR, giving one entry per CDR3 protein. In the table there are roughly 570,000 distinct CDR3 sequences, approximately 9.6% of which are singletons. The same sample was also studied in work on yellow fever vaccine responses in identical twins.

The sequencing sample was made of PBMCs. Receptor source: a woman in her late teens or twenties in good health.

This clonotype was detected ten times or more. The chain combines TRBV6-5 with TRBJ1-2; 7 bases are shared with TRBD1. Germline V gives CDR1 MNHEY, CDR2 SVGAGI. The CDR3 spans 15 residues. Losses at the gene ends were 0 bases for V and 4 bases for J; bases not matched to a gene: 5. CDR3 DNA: TGTGCCAGCAGTTACTCGCAGGGGGTTGCCTATGGCTACACCTTC. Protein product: CASSYSQGVAYGYTF.

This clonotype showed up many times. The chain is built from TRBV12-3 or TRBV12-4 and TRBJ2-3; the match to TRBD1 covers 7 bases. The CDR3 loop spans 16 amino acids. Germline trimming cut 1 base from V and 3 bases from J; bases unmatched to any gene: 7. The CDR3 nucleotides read TGTGCCAGCAGTTTAGGAGGGGGCAGTTGGACAGATACGCAGTATTTT. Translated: CASSLGGGSWTDTQYF.

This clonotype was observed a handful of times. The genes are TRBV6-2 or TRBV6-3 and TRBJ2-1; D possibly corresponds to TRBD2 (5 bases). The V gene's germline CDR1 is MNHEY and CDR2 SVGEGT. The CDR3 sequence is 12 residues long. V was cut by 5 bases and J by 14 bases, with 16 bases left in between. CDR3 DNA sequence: TGTGCCAGCAGTACGACCACTAGGCCGGAGTTCTTC. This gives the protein CASSTTTRPEFF.